A selection of T cell receptor beta chains follows, all from one sample in a study of early T cells in non-severe SARS-CoV-2 infection. TCRdb re-derived calls from the 5' RACE reads in MiXCR, one entry per CDR3 protein. The data show some 81,000 distinct CDR3 sequences, about 15% seen once. Sequencing was done on a sample of whole blood. The receptor set was obtained from an adult who was a healthcare worker with PCR-confirmed SARS-CoV-2 infection or an uninfected control (not recorded which). The CDR3 runs from the conserved cysteine through the conserved F or W. The D gene is left open where the match is weak. Rows may omit the clone size; those that give it use once, few, many or a size class.

V: TRBV24-1
D: NA
size: few
J: TRBJ1-2
DNA: TGTGCCACCAGTGATCCCCTGGGGACTCCCCATGGCTACACCTTC
CDR3: CATSDPLGTPHGYTF

V: TRBV7-6
D: NA
size: NA
J: TRBJ2-1
DNA: TGTGCCAGCAGCCCAGGGATTGAGCAGTTCTTC
CDR3: CASSPGIEQFF

V: TRBV10-2
D: TRBD1
size: few
J: TRBJ2-7
DNA: TGCGCCAGCAGTCCACCTGACAGGGTCGAGCAGTACTTC
CDR3: CASSPPDRVEQYF

V: TRBV12-3/TRBV12-4
D: TRBD1
size: few
J: TRBJ2-4
DNA: TGTGCCAGCAGCCCGGACAGGACAGGGGGCCCCAAAAACATTCAGTACTTC
CDR3: CASSPDRTGGPKNIQYF

V: TRBV7-9
D: NA
size: few
J: TRBJ2-6
DNA: TGTGCCAGCACCCAAGGGATTACTGGGGCCAACGTCCTGACTTTC
CDR3: CASTQGITGANVLTF

V: TRBV20-1
D: TRBD1
size: NA
J: TRBJ2-7
DNA: TGCAGTGCTAGCCGGGACAGGGGGCACGAGCAGTACTTC
CDR3: CSASRDRGHEQYF

V: TRBV28
D: NA
size: few
J: TRBJ1-2
DNA: TGTGCCAGCAGTCCCGACAGATATGGCTACACCTTC
CDR3: CASSPDRYGYTF

V: TRBV7-6
D: TRBD2
size: few
J: TRBJ2-1
DNA: TGTGCCAGCAGCTTAGCGGGAGGGTTTGAGCAGTTCTTC
CDR3: CASSLAGGFEQFF

V: TRBV12-3/TRBV12-4
D: TRBD2
size: many
J: TRBJ2-1
DNA: TGTGCCAGCAGTCCCGGGGCGGGAGGGCTCTTTGAGCAGTTCTTC
CDR3: CASSPGAGGLFEQFF

V: TRBV9
D: NA
size: many
J: TRBJ2-7
DNA: TGTGCCAGCACACCGGGAAGCAGCGCCTCCTACGAGCAGTACTTC
CDR3: CASTPGSSASYEQYF

V: TRBV6-5
D: TRBD1
size: NA
J: TRBJ2-7
DNA: TGTGTCAGCAGTTACGACAGGGCCTACGAGCAGTACTTC
CDR3: CVSSYDRAYEQYF

V: TRBV12-3/TRBV12-4
D: NA
size: few
J: TRBJ1-5
DNA: TGTGCCAGCAGTTTTGGCGACAGTCGCAATCAGCCCCAGCATTTT
CDR3: CASSFGDSRNQPQHF

V: TRBV14
D: NA
size: many
J: TRBJ2-3
DNA: TGTGCCAGCAGCTTCGGGACTCCAGGCACAGATACGCAGTATTTT
CDR3: CASSFGTPGTDTQYF

V: TRBV29-1
D: TRBD2
size: NA
J: TRBJ2-1
DNA: TGCAGCGTCCGGCCTGGACTAGCGGGAGGGGAGCAGTTCTTC
CDR3: CSVRPGLAGGEQFF

V: TRBV6-2/TRBV6-3
D: NA
size: NA
J: TRBJ1-3
DNA: TGTGCCAACAGTCTCGGACGGATCTCTGGAAACACCATATATTTT
CDR3: CANSLGRISGNTIYF

V: TRBV24-1
D: NA
size: few
J: TRBJ1-2
DNA: TGTGCCACCAGTGATTATACAGTCGCCTATGGCTACACCTTC
CDR3: CATSDYTVAYGYTF

V: TRBV24-1
D: NA
size: NA
J: TRBJ1-5
DNA: TGTGCCACCAGTGACGGGCAGCCTAATCAGCCCCAGCATTTT
CDR3: CATSDGQPNQPQHF

V: TRBV20-1
D: NA
size: NA
J: TRBJ1-3
DNA: TGCAGTGCAAAGAAGGACCCCTCAAACACCATATATTTT
CDR3: CSAKKDPSNTIYF

V: TRBV7-2
D: TRBD2
size: few
J: TRBJ2-1
DNA: TGTGCCAGCAGCGCTGGACTAGCGGTGCTGGAGCAGTTCTTC
CDR3: CASSAGLAVLEQFF

V: TRBV9
D: TRBD2
size: NA
J: TRBJ2-7
DNA: TGTGCCAGCAGCGTTGGAGGGAGGGGATTGATCGAGGAGCAGTACTTC
CDR3: CASSVGGRGLIEEQYF

V: TRBV19
D: NA
size: NA
J: TRBJ2-2
DNA: TGTGCCAGTAGTTCAAAAGCAGGGACCCCCGGGGAGCTGTTTTTT
CDR3: CASSSKAGTPGELFF

V: TRBV28
D: NA
size: NA
J: TRBJ1-2
DNA: TGTGCCAGCAGTTTGTCGGGGCATGGCTACACCTTC
CDR3: CASSLSGHGYTF

V: TRBV11-2
D: TRBD1
size: few
J: TRBJ1-1
DNA: TGTGCCAGCAGCCATCACAGGGGGCGGAGTTACACTGAAGCTTTCTTT
CDR3: CASSHHRGRSYTEAFF

V: TRBV6-1
D: NA
size: many
J: TRBJ2-2
DNA: TGTGCCAGCAGTGAATACCAGCGGAGTAACACCGGGGAGCTGTTTTTT
CDR3: CASSEYQRSNTGELFF

V: TRBV24-1
D: TRBD1
size: few
J: TRBJ2-7
DNA: TGTGCCACCAGTGACGCGGGACAGGGGAAGAAGTACGAGCAGTACTTC
CDR3: CATSDAGQGKKYEQYF

V: TRBV6-5
D: NA
size: NA
J: TRBJ2-3
DNA: TGTGCCAGCAGTACGAGACGGTGGGGCACAGATACGCAGTATTTT
CDR3: CASSTRRWGTDTQYF

V: TRBV7-2
D: NA
size: NA
J: TRBJ2-1
DNA: TGTGCCAGCAGCCCCATTCAGACTAACAATGAGCAGTTCTTC
CDR3: CASSPIQTNNEQFF

V: TRBV7-3
D: NA
size: many
J: TRBJ1-1
DNA: TGTGCCAGCAGCTATAGGGCGGATGAAGCTTTCTTT
CDR3: CASSYRADEAFF

V: TRBV10-3
D: TRBD2
size: NA
J: TRBJ2-3
DNA: TGTGCCATTGGGCGGGGGGTCACAGATACGCAGTATTTT
CDR3: CAIGRGVTDTQYF

V: TRBV11-3
D: TRBD2
size: NA
J: TRBJ2-1
DNA: TGTGCCAGCAGCGCCCCGACTAGCGGGGGCCGAAGCTCCTACAATGAGCAGTTCTTC
CDR3: CASSAPTSGGRSSYNEQFF

V: TRBV28
D: NA
size: NA
J: TRBJ1-5
DNA: TGTGCCAGCAGTTTTGGCGGACGCGGTCAGCCCCAGCATTTT
CDR3: CASSFGGRGQPQHF

V: TRBV12-3/TRBV12-4
D: NA
size: NA
J: TRBJ2-7
DNA: TGTGCCAGCAGTCCAAGTGACGAGCAGTACTTC
CDR3: CASSPSDEQYF

V: TRBV19
D: NA
size: NA
J: TRBJ2-1
DNA: TGTGCCAGCAACCCAGGGTGGTCGAATGAGCAGTTCTTC
CDR3: CASNPGWSNEQFF

V: TRBV5-6
D: NA
size: few
J: TRBJ2-2
DNA: TGTGCCAGCAGCCGGGACACGAACACCGGGGAGCTGTTTTTT
CDR3: CASSRDTNTGELFF

V: TRBV12-3/TRBV12-4
D: TRBD2
size: few
J: TRBJ2-2
DNA: TGTGCCAGCAGTTTAAACCCTAGCGGGTCTGACACCGGGGAGCTGTTTTTT
CDR3: CASSLNPSGSDTGELFF

V: TRBV7-3
D: TRBD1
size: many
J: TRBJ1-1
DNA: TGTGCCAGCAGCCCTGACAGGGGCGGCACTGAAGCTTTCTTT
CDR3: CASSPDRGGTEAFF

V: TRBV3-1
D: NA
size: NA
J: TRBJ1-2
DNA: TGTGCCAGCAGCACAGGACGGACCAACTATGGCTACACCTTC
CDR3: CASSTGRTNYGYTF

V: TRBV20-1
D: NA
size: NA
J: TRBJ1-5
DNA: TGCAGTGCTAGAGATGGAAGATTCAGCAATCAGCCCCAGCATTTT
CDR3: CSARDGRFSNQPQHF

V: TRBV7-8
D: TRBD2
size: NA
J: TRBJ2-1
DNA: TGTGCCAGCACCCCCCTGGTCGGTGGGGGGCGGCGGGGGGATGAGCAGTTCTTC
CDR3: CASTPLVGGGRRGDEQFF

V: TRBV5-1
D: TRBD1
size: few
J: TRBJ2-3
DNA: TGCGCCAGCAGCGGACAGGGAACAGATACGCAGTATTTT
CDR3: CASSGQGTDTQYF

V: TRBV9
D: TRBD2
size: NA
J: TRBJ2-1
DNA: TGTGCCAGCAGCCTTCTTAGCGGGACTTACAATGAGCAGTTCTTC
CDR3: CASSLLSGTYNEQFF

V: TRBV29-1
D: TRBD2
size: NA
J: TRBJ2-1
DNA: TGCAGCGTCAGGACTAGCGGGGTCTCCTACAATGAGCAGTTCTTC
CDR3: CSVRTSGVSYNEQFF

V: TRBV12-3/TRBV12-4
D: NA
size: NA
J: TRBJ1-1
DNA: TGTGCCAGCAGACGTATGACAGGATGGTACACTGAAGCTTTCTTT
CDR3: CASRRMTGWYTEAFF

V: TRBV18
D: TRBD1
size: NA
J: TRBJ2-7
DNA: TGTGCCAGCTCACCCCCCCGACAGGGCGCTTCCTCCTACGAGCAGTACTTC
CDR3: CASSPPRQGASSYEQYF

V: TRBV6-6
D: NA
size: NA
J: TRBJ2-7
DNA: TGTGCCAGCAGCCATAACAGGGAGGGAGTCTACGAGCAGTACTTC
CDR3: CASSHNREGVYEQYF

V: TRBV11-1
D: NA
size: few
J: TRBJ2-1
DNA: TGTGCCAGCACCGCCACCGGGACCTCTGCCGTCAATGAGCAGTTCTTC
CDR3: CASTATGTSAVNEQFF

V: TRBV11-3
D: NA
size: many
J: TRBJ2-4
DNA: TGTGCCAGCAGCTTATATAACGCAGAGTTAGCCAAAAACATTCAGTACTTC
CDR3: CASSLYNAELAKNIQYF

V: TRBV6-6
D: NA
size: once
J: TRBJ2-1
DNA: TGTGCCAGCAGTTACTCGACGGATCCGTACAATGAGCAGTTCTTC
CDR3: CASSYSTDPYNEQFF

V: TRBV9
D: TRBD2
size: NA
J: TRBJ2-1
DNA: TGTGCCAGCAGCGGATTAGCGGGGAAATCCTACAATGAGCAGTTCTTC
CDR3: CASSGLAGKSYNEQFF

V: TRBV11-2
D: NA
size: NA
J: TRBJ2-7
DNA: TGTGCCAGCAGCCGAGGTGTCCTAGTGTTCTACGAGCAGTACTTC
CDR3: CASSRGVLVFYEQYF